Presented here are 13 T cell receptor beta chains from one specimen sequenced in a study of OX40 agonist ivuxolimab in advanced cancers. Measured with immunoSEQ multiplex PCR; TCRdb has only the in-frame clones, and not every one. This sample has fewer than 90,000 clones, with over 75% found just once. The source material was CD4+ or CD8+ T cells sorted from blood, sampled in a trial of the OX40 agonist ivuxolimab. These receptors all stem from an adult with an advanced solid tumor such as melanoma, head and neck, liver or kidney cancer.

V usage is TRBV9 and J usage is TRBJ1-6, with D unclear. Germline values: CDR1 SGDLS, CDR2 YYNGEE. The CDR3 spans 17 residues. V was pared by 0 bases and J by 4 bases, with 14 bases between. The CDR3 DNA follows: TGTGCCAGCAGCGTAGAACCGCGACCAGAATATAATTCACCCCTCCACTTT. It specifies CASSVEPRPEYNSPLHF.

In its sample, this clone was seen a few times. The chain employs TRBV9 and TRBJ2-7; D is uncertain. The CDR3 has 18 residues. Germline-derived CDR1 and CDR2 are SGDLS and YYNGEE. With 4 bases removed from V and 2 bases from J, the gap between germline ends came to 25 bases. The CDR3 DNA sequence: TGTGCCAGCAGCTACGACCTCGCAGACCTAGGAAGACCCTACGAGCAGTACTTC. Protein sequence: CASSYDLADLGRPYEQYF.

The rearrangement uses TRBV27 and TRBJ2-1, with a tentative D call TRBD2 (5 bases). The V gene's germline CDR1 is MNHEY and CDR2 SMNVEV (reference sequence). The CDR3 consists of 14 residues. Trimming took 8 bases from V and 9 from J, leaving 20 bases between them. The CDR3 nucleotides are TGTGCCAGCCGCTCGGGATTAGGCGTCGGTGAGCAGTTCTTC. Amino acids: CASRSGLGVGEQFF.

The gene calls are TRBV4-3 and TRBJ1-2; a possible D gene is TRBD1 (6 bases). This CDR3 comprises 18 residues. V was pared by 0 bases and J by 4 bases, with 21 bases between. Per the germline V gene, CDR1 is LGHNA and CDR2 is YSLEER. CDR3 region: CASSQESHGGPTSYGYTF. DNA of the CDR3: TGCGCCAGCAGCCAAGAGAGTCACGGGGGGCCAACATCCTATGGCTACACCTTC.

CDR3 region: CASTGTATGELFF. The CDR3 DNA sequence: TGTGCCAGCACCGGGACAGCCACCGGGGAGCTGTTTTTT. V gene TRBV9 combines with J gene TRBJ2-2; 7 bases fit TRBD1. Losses at the gene ends were 6 bases for V and 4 bases for J; bases not matched to a gene: 3. The CDR3 runs 13 residues. Germline values: CDR1 SGDLS, CDR2 YYNGEE.

The genes are TRBV28 and TRBJ2-3; 15 bases are a match to TRBD2. Per germline, CDR1 MDHEN and CDR2 SYDVKM. The V and J ends lost 5 bases and 3 bases, in that order; junction bases with no gene match: 3. The CDR3 consists of 16 residues. The CDR3 sequence is CASSLGLAGGTDTQYF. The CDR3 DNA is TGTGCCAGCAGTCTAGGACTAGCGGGAGGGACAGATACGCAGTATTTT.

CDR3 amino acids: CASSQVRPSRTGELFF. The CDR3 DNA is TGTGCCAGCAGCCAAGTGAGGCCAAGTAGGACCGGGGAGCTGTTTTTT. The chain couples TRBV14 to TRBJ2-2, with D uncertain. Trimming cost V 1 base and J 5 bases, with 14 bases left between them. Looked up from germline, CDR1 is SGHDN and CDR2 is FVKESK. The CDR3 covers 16 residues.

This clone was recorded a few times. The chain joins TRBV9 to TRBJ1-1; a weak D match, TRBD1 (5 bases). The length of the CDR3 is 15 residues. V shed 2 bases and J shed 2 bases, with 13 bases lying between them. Germline V lookup: CDR1 SGDLS, CDR2 YYNGEE. DNA of the CDR3: TGTGCCAGCAGCGTTCTCGGGGCGGGCAACACTGAAGCTTTCTTT. It codes for CASSVLGAGNTEAFF.

This clone appeared once. V and J are TRBV6-5 and TRBJ2-7; D gene uncertain. Deletions cut 0 bases from V and 4 bases from J, with 10 bases between. Germline V gives CDR1 MNHEY, CDR2 SVGAGI. The CDR3 consists of 14 residues. The CDR3 reads CASSYSGLSYEQYF. DNA of the CDR3: TGTGCCAGCAGTTACTCAGGGCTCTCGTACGAGCAGTACTTC.

CDR3 sequence reads: CASSLDLFGQGSYEQYF. The CDR3 DNA reads TGTGCCAGCAGCTTAGATCTATTCGGACAGGGGTCCTACGAGCAGTACTTC. The chain has TRBV11-3 and TRBJ2-7, with TRBD1 matching 9 bases. The CDR3 is 17 residues long. The J segment lost 1 base and the V segment lost 0 bases, leaving 7 bases of the junction unmatched. Germline V gene lookup returns CDR1 SGHNT and CDR2 YENEEA.

The genes are TRBV6-6 and TRBJ1-1; tentatively, D is TRBD1 (5 bases). Germline values: CDR1 MNHNY, CDR2 SVGAGI (reference sequence). V lost 6 bases, J lost 0 bases, and 11 bases lay in between. This CDR3 has 14 amino acids. DNA of the CDR3: TGTGCCAGCAGGGGAGGGGTGATGAACACTGAAGCTTTCTTT. Translation gives CASRGGVMNTEAFF.

V and J are TRBV16 and TRBJ2-5, with D perhaps matching TRBD1 (6 bases). The CDR3 contains 13 residues. The V gene lost 4 bases and the J gene lost 4 bases, with 10 bases spanning the gap. CDR1 and CDR2 (germline): KGHSY, FQNENV. The CDR3 reads CASSPARGETQYF. CDR3 DNA sequence: TGTGCCAGCAGCCCCGCCAGGGGAGAGACCCAGTACTTC.

The V gene is TRBV7-2, the J gene TRBJ1-2; the D is unclear. Trimming took off 4 bases at V and 4 bases at J, with 10 bases between the two ends. The CDR3 totals 13 residues. CDR1 and CDR2 from the germline V gene are SGHTA and FQGNSA. CDR3: CASSSPDFYGYTF. The CDR3, as DNA: TGTGCCAGCAGCTCACCCGACTTCTATGGCTACACCTTC.